One and the same sample provided the 9 T cell receptor beta chains below, sequenced in a study of CD8 T cells in ankylosing spondylitis. TCRdb processed the 5' RACE reads anew with MiXCR; each CDR3 protein has one entry. The sample holds some 120,000 distinct CDR3 sequences, around 13% seen once. The sample was blood, either unsorted or a sorted T cell fraction (not recorded which). Every receptor here comes from a female donor with ankylosing spondylitis or in good health (not recorded which).

This clonotype has at least ten counts. This rearrangement joins TRBV20-1 to TRBJ2-3; D uncertain. This CDR3 region has 14 residues. Germline V gene sequence: CDR1 DFQATT, CDR2 SNEGSKA (reference sequence). V dropped 6 bases and J dropped 0 bases, with 13 bases sitting between them. CDR3 DNA sequence: TGCAGTGCCTTACCTTTGACTAGCACAGATACGCAGTATTTT. Translation gives CSALPLTSTDTQYF.

This clonotype has more than one count but fewer than ten. The V call is TRBV11-1, the J call TRBJ2-1, with D possibly TRBD1 on 7 matching bases. CDR1 and CDR2 from the germline V gene are SGHAT and FQDESV (reference sequence). The CDR3 is 17 residues long. Trimming stripped 4 bases from V and 7 bases from J, with 23 bases between. The CDR3 DNA sequence: TGTGCCAGCAGCTCGACTAGGGACAGTGGCTCGAGAAATGAGCAGTTCTTC. Protein sequence: CASSSTRDSGSRNEQFF.

This rearrangement joins TRBV2 to TRBJ1-2; TRBD1 might be the D (5 bases). The V end lost 3 bases, the J end lost 2 bases, and 7 bases lay between the germline ends. Germline CDR1 reads SNHLY; CDR2 reads FYNNEI. The CDR3 runs 13 residues. Here the CDR3 reads CASSEDTNYGYTF. CDR3 coding DNA: TGTGCCAGCAGTGAGGACACAAACTATGGCTACACCTTC.

Concerning this clonotype itself: A much larger clone differs by one base, so this may be a read error. The rearrangement uses TRBV5-1 and TRBJ2-3; D not certain. Germline V gene data show CDR1 as SGHRS and CDR2 as YFSETQ. Deletions cut 1 base from V and 3 bases from J, with 6 bases between. The CDR3 is made up of 13 amino acids. The CDR3 coding sequence is TGCGCCAGCAGCTTGCAGGTAACAGATACGCAGTATTTT. This encodes CASSLQVTDTQYF.

This clonotype was recorded many times. The rearrangement joins TRBV5-1 to TRBJ1-4; D possibly corresponds to TRBD1 (6 bases). V lost 1 base to trimming and J lost 5 bases, with 15 bases between them. Germline lookup yields CDR1 SGHRS and CDR2 YFSETQ. The length of the CDR3 is 16 residues. CDR3 region: CASSLSAGQQNEKLFF. CDR3 DNA: TGCGCCAGCAGCTTGAGCGCCGGACAGCAGAATGAAAAACTGTTTTTT.

This chain joins TRBV3-1 and TRBJ1-5; D ambiguous. Germline loops: CDR1 LGHDT, CDR2 YNNKEL (reference sequence). This CDR3 contains 13 residues. The ends were cut back, 0 bases at V and 6 bases at J, with 6 bases in the middle. CDR3 amino acids: CASSQEGRQPQHF. The CDR3 DNA reads TGTGCCAGCAGCCAAGAAGGTCGTCAGCCCCAGCATTTT.

This clonotype was picked up many times. For the CDR3, the DNA is TGCGCCAGCAGAGCAAGTAGCGGGAGGGGGAATGAGCAGTTCTTC. This encodes CASRASSGRGNEQFF. V and J are TRBV10-2 and TRBJ2-1; TRBD2 agrees at 11 bases. The V and J ends lost 6 bases and 7 bases, in that order; junction bases with no gene match: 8. The length of the CDR3 is 15 residues. Germline V lookup: CDR1 WSHSY, CDR2 SAAADI.

The chain links TRBV6-1 to TRBJ2-1; perhaps TRBD2 as D (6 bases). The CDR3 is 15 residues long. Germline V lookup: CDR1 MNHNS, CDR2 SASEGT. V lost 6 bases to trimming and J lost 1 base, with 13 bases between them. CDR3 nucleotides: TGTGCCAGCAGCGGACTCCGGGAGTCCTACAATGAGCAGTTCTTC. Amino acid sequence: CASSGLRESYNEQFF.

CDR3 protein: CASSLGGRSSYNEQFF. CDR3 nucleotide sequence: TGTGCCAGCAGCTTGGGTGGGAGGTCCTCCTACAATGAGCAGTTCTTC. The chain employs TRBV5-6 and TRBJ2-1; D possibly corresponds to TRBD2 (6 bases). The V gene's germline CDR1 is SGHDT and CDR2 YYEEEE. Trimming stripped 0 bases from V and 0 bases from J, with 10 bases between. The CDR3 extends over 16 amino acids.